This T cell receptor beta chain was found in a study of T cells after yellow fever vaccination. At the level of the study: Fractions low in cell number were prepared with SMART-Seq v4 Ultra Low Input.

TCRdb recomputed calls from the 5' RACE reads with MiXCR, one row per CDR3 protein. The data hold roughly 180,000 distinct CDR3 sequences, with approximately 6% observed a single time. Study conclusions and caveats: The secondary response was weaker but peaked faster, day 5 versus 15.

This CDR3 spans 14 amino acids. Trimming shortened V by 0 bases and J by 3 bases, and 7 bases separated the two germline ends. CDR1 and CDR2 from the germline V gene are LGHNA and YSLEER. This clonotype appeared many times. The antigen is not known. This receptor was identified in a young man who received the YFV17D yellow fever vaccine. The chain combines TRBV4-3 with TRBJ2-3, with D maybe TRBD1 (5 bases). The sample in question was CD4+ T cells sorted from PBMCs, obtained on the day of the first yellow fever vaccination. The CDR3 DNA sequence: TGCGCCAGCAGCCAAGATCCAGGGACAGATACGCAGTATTTT. Amino acids: CASSQDPGTDTQYF.